What follows are 26 T cell receptor beta chains derived from one specimen sequenced in a study of beta chain features in type 1 diabetes. cDNA synthesis used the whole RNA isolate, giving expressed TCRB sequences. The protocol was immunoSEQ multiplex PCR, while the TCRdb copy is restricted to in-frame clones and leaves out a portion. The profile shows more than 250,000 clones, roughly 20% of them singletons. Whole-study findings and limits: Across all four CD4+ subsets, people with type 1 diabetes showed modestly shorter TCRB CDR3s.

The antigens of these receptors remain unknown. Input material: naive CD4+ T cells from blood. The receptors derive from a middle-aged woman with type 1 diabetes.

This clone was counted only a few times. The chain uses TRBV30 and TRBJ2-3; 7 bases align to TRBD2. V dropped 2 bases and J dropped 0; count of bases not matched to a gene: 2. This CDR3 region has 14 residues. Germline V CDR1 and CDR2: GTSNPN, SVGIG (reference sequence). In DNA, the CDR3 is TGTGCCTGGAGTAGGACTAGGAGCACAGATACGCAGTATTTT. It yields the protein CAWSRTRSTDTQYF.

This clone occurred a few times. The genes are TRBV4-3 and TRBJ1-3; D gene unclear. CDR1 is LGHNA and CDR2 is YSLEER in the germline V gene. The CDR3 has 15 amino acids. The V gene lost 0 bases and the J gene lost 9 bases, with 15 bases spanning the gap. CDR3: CASSQEAGLEGTIYF. DNA for the CDR3: TGCGCCAGCAGCCAAGAGGCAGGCCTGGAGGGCACCATATATTTT.

The chain carries TRBV28 and TRBJ1-5, with 10 bases aligning to TRBD1. Germline V gene data show CDR1 as MDHEN and CDR2 as SYDVKM. The trim removed 4 bases at V and 4 bases at J, leaving 4 bases unmatched. This CDR3 has 15 amino acids. The CDR3, as DNA: TGTGCCAGCAGTTCCGGGACAGGGGATAATCAGCCCCAGCATTTT. It yields the protein CASSSGTGDNQPQHF.

This clone has more than one count but fewer than ten. The V and J genes are TRBV28 and TRBJ1-1, with 7 bases aligning to TRBD1. This CDR3 has 11 amino acids. Germline CDR1 MDHEN, CDR2 SYDVKM. V lost 9 bases and J lost 8; bases outside the gene matches: 6. CDR3 residues: CASQGVDEAFF. In DNA, the CDR3 is TGTGCCAGTCAGGGGGTTGACGAAGCTTTCTTT.

This clone was detected only a few times. The chain joins TRBV9 to TRBJ2-1, with TRBD1 as a possible D gene (6 bases). Germline V CDR1 and CDR2: SGDLS, YYNGEE. This CDR3 is built from 18 residues. Trimming removed 3 bases at V and 3 bases at J, with 22 bases between. In DNA, the CDR3 is TGTGCCAGCAGCGCCCCCCGACATGGGGACACCTTCTACAATGAGCAGTTCTTC. Its protein product is CASSAPRHGDTFYNEQFF.

The chain combines TRBV25-1 with TRBJ1-6; 7 bases match TRBD1. The V segment lost 4 bases and the J segment 7 bases; nucleotides outside the gene matches: 7. The CDR3 is made up of 15 amino acids. Germline CDR1 MGHDK, CDR2 SYGVNS. Written as DNA, the CDR3 is TGTGCCAGCAGTGTTTTAGCGGACAGGAATTCACCCCTCCACTTT. Translating it yields CASSVLADRNSPLHF.

The J gene is TRBJ1-1, the V gene TRBV28; perhaps TRBD1 as D (5 bases). This CDR3 spans 15 amino acids. Trimming took off 7 bases at V and 0 bases at J, with 15 bases between the two ends. The germline V gene encodes CDR1 MDHEN and CDR2 SYDVKM. The CDR3 DNA reads TGTGCCAGCACCCCCCAAGGCAGGGTGAACACTGAAGCTTTCTTT. It yields the protein CASTPQGRVNTEAFF.

The gene calls are TRBV9 and TRBJ2-5, with D unclear. The germline V gene encodes CDR1 SGDLS and CDR2 YYNGEE. The CDR3 runs to 14 residues. V lost 0 bases, J lost 2 bases, and 8 bases lay in between. The CDR3 here is CASSVDTVQETQYF. In DNA form, the CDR3 reads TGTGCCAGCAGCGTAGATACAGTTCAAGAGACCCAGTACTTC.

The J gene is TRBJ1-5, the V gene TRBV6-5, with D possibly matching TRBD1 (5 bases). Germline-derived CDR1 and CDR2 are MNHEY and SVGAGI. The length of the CDR3 is 14 residues. Trimming pared 8 bases from V and 2 bases from J, leaving 13 bases between. CDR3 in amino acids: CASGRGNGNQPQHF. For the CDR3, the DNA is TGTGCCAGCGGAAGGGGTAACGGCAATCAGCCCCAGCATTTT.

The J gene is TRBJ2-1, the V gene TRBV28; D gene unclear. Looked up from germline, CDR1 is MDHEN and CDR2 is SYDVKM. With 3 bases removed from V and 9 bases from J, the gap between germline ends came to 12 bases. This CDR3 contains 13 residues. CDR3 nucleotides: TGTGCCAGCAGTTTGGAGAACGCCGTTGAGCAGTTCTTC. Translated: CASSLENAVEQFF.

The chain links TRBV28 to TRBJ2-5; TRBD1 might be the D (6 bases). V lost 4 bases, J lost 5 bases, and 11 bases lay in between. The CDR3 is 13 amino acids. Germline loops: CDR1 MDHEN, CDR2 SYDVKM. DNA for the CDR3: TGTGCCAGCAGTTACCCTAGGGGGGAGACCCAGTACTTC. It is translated as CASSYPRGETQYF.

This clone was counted a few times. This chain uses TRBV25-1 with TRBJ2-5, with a tentative D call TRBD1 (5 bases). Trimming pared 3 bases from V and 1 base from J, leaving 12 bases between. From germline, CDR1 is MGHDK and CDR2 SYGVNS. The CDR3 is made up of 15 amino acids. The CDR3, as DNA: TGTGCCAGCAGTGACCCCCGACAGACCCAAGAGACCCAGTACTTC. Its translation is CASSDPRQTQETQYF.

The chain recombines TRBV5-6 with TRBJ2-5; a possible D gene is TRBD1 (6 bases). This CDR3 is 15 amino acids long. The ends were cut back, 1 base at V and 7 bases at J, with 17 bases in the middle. Germline V CDR1 and CDR2: SGHDT, YYEEEE. The CDR3 coding sequence is TGTGCCAGCAGCTTGAACACAGGGAATCTTTGGACCCAGTACTTC. This sequence encodes CASSLNTGNLWTQYF.

For the CDR3, the DNA is TGTGCCAGCAGCGGGGACAGAGTCTCTGGAAACACCATATATTTT. Protein: CASSGDRVSGNTIYF. The chain links TRBV7-9 to TRBJ1-3, with TRBD1 identical over 7 bases. V was clipped by 5 bases and J by 0 bases; unmatched bases: 4. The CDR3 consists of 15 residues. Per the germline V gene, CDR1 is SEHNR and CDR2 is FQNEAQ (reference sequence). Drawing the rest from reference TRBV7-9 and TRBJ1-3, the complete variable domain is DTGVSQNPRHKITKRGQNVTFRCDPISEHNRLYWYRQTLGQGPEFLTYFQNEAQLEKSRLLSDRFSAERPKGSFSTLEIQRTEQGDSAMYLCASSGDRVSGNTIYFGEGSWLTVV.

This clone has a handful of counts. The gene calls are TRBV18 and TRBJ1-5; no clear D. V lost 3 bases, J lost 4 bases, and 16 bases lay in between. Germline V gene data show CDR1 as KGHSH and CDR2 as LQKENI. The CDR3 totals 16 residues. The CDR3 DNA follows: TGTGCCAGCTCACCGAGTCAGAGCTTAGCAAATCAGCCCCAGCATTTT. Protein sequence: CASSPSQSLANQPQHF.

This clone was recorded a few times. The chain couples TRBV28 to TRBJ1-1, with a possible D match to TRBD1 (6 bases). The CDR3 contains 13 residues. The V end was cut by 7 bases, the J end by 4 bases, with 13 bases between. Germline CDR1 and CDR2: MDHEN and SYDVKM. The CDR3 DNA follows: TGTGCCAGCACCACAGGGCAGGGCACTGAAGCTTTCTTT. Its protein product is CASTTGQGTEAFF.

V and J are TRBV4-3 and TRBJ2-6; D is possibly TRBD2 (5 bases). The CDR3 totals 17 residues. V was trimmed by 1 base and J by 1 base, leaving 11 bases between them. Per the germline V gene, CDR1 is LGHNA and CDR2 is YSLEER. CDR3 sequence: CASSQGRWVSGANVLTF. The CDR3 nucleotides are TGCGCCAGCAGCCAAGGGAGGTGGGTGTCTGGGGCCAACGTCCTGACTTTC.

V gene TRBV29-1 combines with J gene TRBJ2-1; the match to TRBD2 covers 8 bases. Per germline, CDR1 SQVTM and CDR2 ANQGSEA. The CDR3 sequence is 13 residues long. V dropped 5 bases and J dropped 4; count of bases not matched to a gene: 4. CDR3 in DNA: TGCAGCGTTAAAGCGGGAGATTACAATGAGCAGTTCTTC. The encoded protein is CSVKAGDYNEQFF.

This clone is a singleton in its sample. The chain joins TRBV29-1 to TRBJ1-1; TRBD1 matches 8 bases. CDR1 and CDR2 from the germline V gene are SQVTM and ANQGSEA. The CDR3 is made up of 15 amino acids. The ends lost 3 bases at V and 3 bases at J; junction bases unmatched: 9. The CDR3 region has the DNA TGCAGCGTTGAGTGGGACAGGCTGGGGGACACTGAAGCTTTCTTT. It codes for CSVEWDRLGDTEAFF.

The V gene is TRBV5-4, the J gene TRBJ2-6; a possible D gene is TRBD1 (5 bases). CDR3 length equals 16 residues. The germline gives CDR1 SGHNT, CDR2 YYREEE (reference sequence). V dropped 6 bases and J dropped 6 bases, with 19 bases sitting between them. The CDR3 DNA follows: TGTGCCAGCAACCCCTTTGGGGCCGCTTTGGCCAACGTCCTGACTTTC. Protein product: CASNPFGAALANVLTF. The full variable domain, with the rest looked up from reference TRBV5-4 and TRBJ2-6, is ETGVTQSPTHLIKTRGQQVTLRCSSQSGHNTVSWYQQALGQGPQFIFQYYREEENGRGNFPPRFSGLQFPNYSSELNVNALELDDSALYLCASNPFGAALANVLTFGAGSRLTVL.

The V gene is TRBV7-2, the J gene TRBJ2-3, with 8 bases identical to TRBD2. Germline CDR1 and CDR2: SGHTA and FQGNSA. J was trimmed by 5 bases and V by 1 base; bases with no gene match: 8. The CDR3 consists of 16 residues. CDR3 in DNA: TGTGCCAGCAGCTTAGTATCCGGGGGGGCGAGAGATACGCAGTATTTT. Translation gives CASSLVSGGARDTQYF.

The CDR3 is CASRPPGLPPVEQFF. CDR3 sequence (DNA): TGTGCCAGCAGGCCACCGGGACTCCCGCCGGTTGAGCAGTTCTTC. This chain links TRBV6-5 with TRBJ2-1; tentative D call: TRBD2 (6 bases). Germline CDR1 MNHEY, CDR2 SVGAGI. The CDR3 has 15 amino acids. Trimming removed 6 bases from V and 9 bases from J, with 21 bases in between.

This clone was recorded a few times. The chain has TRBV4-2 and TRBJ2-7, with 7 positions matching TRBD1. Trimming removed 2 bases from V and 7 bases from J; junction bases left unmatched: 17. The CDR3 totals 17 residues. Germline V gene sequence: CDR1 LGHNA, CDR2 YNFKEQ. CDR3 sequence (DNA): TGTGCCAGCAGCCAAATCAACCCCAGCACAGGGGCGAGAGAGCAGTACTTC. It is translated as CASSQINPSTGAREQYF.

Only a few counts were recorded for this clone. V is TRBV7-8 and J is TRBJ2-3, with a weak D call TRBD2 (5 bases). Germline V gene data show CDR1 as SGHVS and CDR2 as FQNEAQ. The CDR3 is 12 residues long. With 5 bases removed from V and 7 bases from J, the gap between germline ends came to 10 bases. The DNA for the CDR3 is TGTGCCAGCAGCCATGGGGAGAATACGCAGTATTTT. Its translation is CASSHGENTQYF. Full variable domain (missing parts from reference TRBV7-8 and TRBJ2-3): GAGVSQSPRYKVAKRGQDVALRCDPISGHVSLFWYQQALGQGPEFLTYFQNEAQLDKSGLPSDRFFAERPEGSVSTLKIQRTQQEDSAVYLCASSHGENTQYFGPGTRLTVL.

This clone came up a few times. The J gene is TRBJ2-1, the V gene TRBV5-6; TRBD2 aligns across 8 bases. The V gene end was trimmed by 2 bases and the J gene end by 8 bases; junction bases not matched to a gene: 9. This CDR3 region has 15 residues. Per the germline V gene, CDR1 is SGHDT and CDR2 is YYEEEE. CDR3: CASSFWGTSEHEQFF. The CDR3 DNA sequence: TGTGCCAGCAGCTTTTGGGGGACTAGTGAGCATGAGCAGTTCTTC.

This clone appeared once. This sequence joins TRBV7-9 and TRBJ2-1, with 7 bases aligning to TRBD2. The V gene's germline CDR1 is SEHNR and CDR2 FQNEAQ (reference sequence). This CDR3 has 16 residues. After removal of 4 bases from V and 10 bases from J, the junction contained 16 bases not matched to a gene. The CDR3 region has the DNA TGTGCCAGCAGCTCCCCTAGCAACCAGGCCGGGGGGGAGCAGTTCTTC. This gives the protein CASSSPSNQAGGEQFF.